This entry lists 5 T cell receptor beta chains sequenced from one sample in a study of T cell responses to AZD1222 COVID-19 vaccine. Some clones are missing from TCRdb's copy, which holds only in-frame ones; the method was immunoSEQ multiplex PCR. In the table there are about 160,000 clones, under 95% of which are singletons. The material sequenced was peripheral blood, taken on day 0 of MenACWY control vaccination. All receptors come from an adult in good health.

The V call is TRBV23-1, the J call TRBJ2-1; 8 bases align to TRBD1. TRBV23-1 counts as an open reading frame of uncertain function. The V gene end was trimmed by 3 bases and the J gene end by 6 bases; junction bases not matched to a gene: 7. This CDR3 region has 15 residues. DNA of the CDR3: TGCGCCAGCAGTCATCCGACAGGGGAGGCCAATGAGCAGTTCTTC. The encoded protein is CASSHPTGEANEQFF.

This chain links TRBV4-2 with TRBJ1-2; D is uncertain. V was cut by 0 bases and J by 6 bases, with 14 bases left in between. Germline loops: CDR1 LGHNA, CDR2 YNFKEQ. This CDR3 is 15 amino acids long. CDR3 coding DNA: TGTGCCAGCAGCCAAGAGTTGGCGGGTCTAGATGGCTACACCTTC. It specifies CASSQELAGLDGYTF.

The J gene is TRBJ2-7, the V gene TRBV30; 7 bases fit TRBD1. The CDR3 length is 14 residues. The ends lost 0 bases at V and 5 bases at J; junction bases unmatched: 7. Germline lookup yields CDR1 GTSNPN and CDR2 SVGIG (reference sequence). In DNA form, the CDR3 reads TGTGCCTGGAGTGTCAAAGGGGGCTCGGACGAGCAGTACTTC. Amino acids: CAWSVKGGSDEQYF.

V usage is TRBV19 and J usage is TRBJ1-1, with D tentatively TRBD1 (5 bases). Trimming shortened V by 9 bases and J by 5 bases, and 19 bases separated the two germline ends. CDR1 is LNHDA, CDR2 SQIVND, per germline (reference sequence). The CDR3 totals 14 residues. The CDR3 coding sequence is TGTGCCAGCGGGGTGGTTGCAGGGAGTACTGAAGCTTTCTTT. Encoded protein: CASGVVAGSTEAFF.

The V gene is TRBV29-1, the J gene TRBJ1-2; D is uncertain. Germline CDR1 is SQVTM and CDR2 is ANQGSEA. This CDR3 is built from 17 residues. Between the trimmed V and J ends, which lost 1 base and 1 base, there was a span of 19 bases. CDR3 sequence reads: CSVEGLGAETINYGYTF. The CDR3 DNA sequence: TGCAGCGTTGAAGGGTTGGGCGCAGAGACTATTAACTATGGCTACACCTTC. The whole variable domain, filled in from reference TRBV29-1 and TRBJ1-2, reads SAVISQKPSRDICQRGTSLTIQCQVDSQVTMMFWYRQQPGQSLTLIATANQGSEATYESGFVIDKFPISRPNLTFSTLTVSNMSPEDSSIYLCSVEGLGAETINYGYTFGSGTRLTVV.